The clone carrying this T cell receptor (beta chain) was picked up a small number of times. Its antigen is unidentified. The data belong to a study of blood T cells in healthy people across ages. The study's findings and limits: Researchers judged that diversity estimates from one million T cells fell short of true values. Strong correlation was found linking TCR beta diversity to naive T cell percentage.

Together with a sample-barcoded 5' primer, a J-beta primer mix was included in a second PCR lasting about 6 to 11 cycles. TCRdb recomputed calls from the 5' RACE reads with MiXCR, one row per CDR3 protein. The data show roughly 1.9 million distinct CDR3 sequences, with 39% seen just once and 23% held by the top ten. The V end was cut by 4 bases, the J end by 9 bases, with 16 bases between. CDR1 is LGHDT and CDR2 is YNNKEL in the germline V gene (reference sequence). The CDR3 runs 14 residues. The sequence came from a human donor in good health. The genes are TRBV3-1 and TRBJ2-1; D is unresolved. The sample taken for sequencing was blood. The CDR3 region is CASSPSLPMREQFF. CDR3 in DNA: TGTGCCAGCAGCCCCTCCTTACCAATGCGTGAGCAGTTCTTC.